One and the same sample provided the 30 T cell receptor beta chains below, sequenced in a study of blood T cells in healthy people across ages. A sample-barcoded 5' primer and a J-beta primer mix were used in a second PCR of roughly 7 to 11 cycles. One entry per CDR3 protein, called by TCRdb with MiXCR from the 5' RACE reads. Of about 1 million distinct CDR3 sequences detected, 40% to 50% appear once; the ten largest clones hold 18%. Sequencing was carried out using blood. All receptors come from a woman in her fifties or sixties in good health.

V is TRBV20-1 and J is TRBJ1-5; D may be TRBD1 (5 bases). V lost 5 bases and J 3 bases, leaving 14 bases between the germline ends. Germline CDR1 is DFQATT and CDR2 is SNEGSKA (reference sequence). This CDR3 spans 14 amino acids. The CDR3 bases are TGCAGTGCTTGGGACGGGTATAACAATCAGCCCCAGCATTTT. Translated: CSAWDGYNNQPQHF.

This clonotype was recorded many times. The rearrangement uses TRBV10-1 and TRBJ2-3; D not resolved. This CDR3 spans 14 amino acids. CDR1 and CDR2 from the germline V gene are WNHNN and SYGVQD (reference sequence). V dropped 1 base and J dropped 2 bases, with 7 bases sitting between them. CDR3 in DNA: TGCGCCAGCAGTGAGTACGGACCCACAGATACGCAGTATTTT. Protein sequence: CASSEYGPTDTQYF.

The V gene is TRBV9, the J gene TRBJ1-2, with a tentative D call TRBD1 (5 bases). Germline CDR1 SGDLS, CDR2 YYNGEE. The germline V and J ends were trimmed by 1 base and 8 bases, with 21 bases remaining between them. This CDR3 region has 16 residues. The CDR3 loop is CASSVNSGPKIDGYTF. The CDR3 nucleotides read TGTGCCAGCAGCGTAAATTCGGGACCGAAGATAGACGGCTACACCTTC.

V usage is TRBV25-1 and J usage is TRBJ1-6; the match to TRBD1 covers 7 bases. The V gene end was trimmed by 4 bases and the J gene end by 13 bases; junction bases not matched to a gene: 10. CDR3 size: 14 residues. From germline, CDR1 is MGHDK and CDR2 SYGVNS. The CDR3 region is CASSGTGEFMPLHF. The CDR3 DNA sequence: TGTGCCAGCAGTGGGACAGGTGAATTTATGCCCCTCCACTTT. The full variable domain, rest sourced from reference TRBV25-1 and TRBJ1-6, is EADIYQTPRYLVIGTGKKITLECSQTMGHDKMYWYQQDPGMELHLIHYSYGVNSTEKGDLSSESTVSRIRTEHFPLTLESARPSHTSQYLCASSGTGEFMPLHFGNGTRLTVT.

In DNA form, the CDR3 reads TGTGCCAGCAGCTCTCTGCCGCGAGGGGGGGGCGATGAGCAGTTCTTC. Translation gives CASSSLPRGGGDEQFF. This chain joins TRBV7-3 and TRBJ2-1; D might be TRBD2 (7 bases). Germline assignment: CDR1 SGHTA and CDR2 FQGTGA. The CDR3 totals 16 residues. Trimming stripped 4 bases from V and 8 bases from J, with 21 bases between.

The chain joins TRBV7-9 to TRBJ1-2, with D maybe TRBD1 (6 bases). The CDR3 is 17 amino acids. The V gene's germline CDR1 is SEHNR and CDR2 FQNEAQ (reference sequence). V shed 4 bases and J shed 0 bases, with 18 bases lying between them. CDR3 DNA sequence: TGTGCCAGCAGCTCACATCCTACAGGGTGGGCTAACTATGGCTACACCTTC. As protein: CASSSHPTGWANYGYTF.

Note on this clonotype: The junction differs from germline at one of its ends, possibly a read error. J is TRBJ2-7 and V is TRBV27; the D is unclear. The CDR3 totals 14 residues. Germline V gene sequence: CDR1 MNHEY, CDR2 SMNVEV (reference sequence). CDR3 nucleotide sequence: TGTGCCAGCAGTTTAAGGAGAAGCTCCTGCGAGCAGTACTTC. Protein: CASSLRRSSCEQYF.

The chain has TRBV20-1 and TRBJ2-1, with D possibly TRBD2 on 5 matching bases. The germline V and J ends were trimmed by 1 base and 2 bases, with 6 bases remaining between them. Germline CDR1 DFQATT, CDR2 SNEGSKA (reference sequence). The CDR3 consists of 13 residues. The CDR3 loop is CSARGLPYNEQFF. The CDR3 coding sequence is TGCAGTGCTAGAGGACTACCCTACAATGAGCAGTTCTTC.

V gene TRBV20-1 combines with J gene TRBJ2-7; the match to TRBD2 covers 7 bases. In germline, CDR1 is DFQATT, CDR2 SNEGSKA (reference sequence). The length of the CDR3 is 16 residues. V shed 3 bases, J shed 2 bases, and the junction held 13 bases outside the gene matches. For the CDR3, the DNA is TGCAGTGCTAGCACCCCCGGGCGGGAGTTGGCCTACGAGCAGTACTTC. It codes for CSASTPGRELAYEQYF.

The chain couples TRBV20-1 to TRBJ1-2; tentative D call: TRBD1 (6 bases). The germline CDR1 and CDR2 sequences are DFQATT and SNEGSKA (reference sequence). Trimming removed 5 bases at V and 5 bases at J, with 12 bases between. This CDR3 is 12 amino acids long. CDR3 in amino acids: CSAPGVTYGYTF. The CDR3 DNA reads TGCAGTGCTCCAGGGGTGACTTATGGCTACACCTTC.

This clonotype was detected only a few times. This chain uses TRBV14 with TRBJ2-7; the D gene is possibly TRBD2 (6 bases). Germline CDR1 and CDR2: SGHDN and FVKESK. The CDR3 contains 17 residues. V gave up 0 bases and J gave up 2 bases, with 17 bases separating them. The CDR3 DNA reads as TGTGCCAGCAGCCAAGAACGTCCCGGGAGAGGAACCTACGAGCAGTACTTC. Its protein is CASSQERPGRGTYEQYF. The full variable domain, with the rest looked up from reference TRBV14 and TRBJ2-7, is EAGVTQFPSHSVIEKGQTVTLRCDPISGHDNLYWYRRVMGKEIKFLLHFVKESKQDESGMPNNRFLAERTGGTYSTLKVQPAELEDSGVYFCASSQERPGRGTYEQYFGPGTRLTVT.

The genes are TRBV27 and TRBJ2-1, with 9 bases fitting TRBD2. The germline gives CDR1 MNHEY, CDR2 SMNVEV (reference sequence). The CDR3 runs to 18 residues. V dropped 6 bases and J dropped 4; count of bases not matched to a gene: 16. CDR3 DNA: TGTGCCAGCAGCAGTTTATCCGGCTCTAGCGGGGATTACAATGAGCAGTTCTTC. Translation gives CASSSLSGSSGDYNEQFF.

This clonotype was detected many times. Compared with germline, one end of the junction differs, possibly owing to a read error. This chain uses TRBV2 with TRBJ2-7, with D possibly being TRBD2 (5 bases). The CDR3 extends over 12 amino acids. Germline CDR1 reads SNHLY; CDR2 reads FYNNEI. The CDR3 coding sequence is TGTGCCAGCAGCGAAGGGAGCTACGAGCAGTACTTC. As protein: CASSEGSYEQYF.

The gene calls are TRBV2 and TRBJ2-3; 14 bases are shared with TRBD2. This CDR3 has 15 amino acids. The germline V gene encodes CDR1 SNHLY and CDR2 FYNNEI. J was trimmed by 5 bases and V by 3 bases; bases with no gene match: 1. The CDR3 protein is CASSEGTSGRDTQYF. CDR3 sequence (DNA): TGTGCCAGCAGTGAGGGGACTAGCGGGAGAGATACGCAGTATTTT. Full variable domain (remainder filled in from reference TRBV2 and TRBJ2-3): EPEVTQTPSHQVTQMGQEVILRCVPISNHLYFYWYRQILGQKVEFLVSFYNNEISEKSEIFDDQFSVERPDGSNFTLKIRSTKLEDSAMYFCASSEGTSGRDTQYFGPGTRLTVL.

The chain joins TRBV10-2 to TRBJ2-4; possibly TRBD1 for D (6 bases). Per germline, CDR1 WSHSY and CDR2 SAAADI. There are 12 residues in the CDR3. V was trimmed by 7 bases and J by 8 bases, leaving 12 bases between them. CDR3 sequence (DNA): TGCGCCAGCACCCAGTACAGGGACATTCAGTACTTC. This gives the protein CASTQYRDIQYF.

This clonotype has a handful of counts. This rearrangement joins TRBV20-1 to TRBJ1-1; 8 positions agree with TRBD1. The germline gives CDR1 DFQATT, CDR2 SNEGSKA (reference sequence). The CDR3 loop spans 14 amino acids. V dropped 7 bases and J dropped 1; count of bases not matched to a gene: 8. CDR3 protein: CSVPHRGTNTEAFF. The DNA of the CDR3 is TGCAGTGTCCCCCACAGGGGGACGAACACTGAAGCTTTCTTT.

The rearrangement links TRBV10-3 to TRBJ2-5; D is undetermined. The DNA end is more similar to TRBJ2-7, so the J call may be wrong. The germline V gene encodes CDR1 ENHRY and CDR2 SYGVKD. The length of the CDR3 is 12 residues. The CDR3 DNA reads TGTGCCATAAGTCTAAGTCCGGGCGAGCAGTACTTC. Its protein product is CAISLSPGEQYF.

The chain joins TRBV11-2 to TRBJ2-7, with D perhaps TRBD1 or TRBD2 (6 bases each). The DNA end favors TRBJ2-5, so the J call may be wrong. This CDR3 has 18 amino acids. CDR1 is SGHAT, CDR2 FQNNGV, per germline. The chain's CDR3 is CASSLRLRGSGQRETQYF. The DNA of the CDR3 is TGTGCCAGCAGCCTCCGGTTGCGTGGTAGCGGACAGAGGGAGACCCAGTACTTC.

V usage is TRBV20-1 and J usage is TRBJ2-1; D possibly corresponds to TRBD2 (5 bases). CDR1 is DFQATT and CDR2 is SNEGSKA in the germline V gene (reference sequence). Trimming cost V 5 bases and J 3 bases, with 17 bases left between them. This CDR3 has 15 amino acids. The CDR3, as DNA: TGCAGTGCTTCTATGCGGAGGCGGAACTACAATGAGCAGTTCTTC. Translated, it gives CSASMRRRNYNEQFF.

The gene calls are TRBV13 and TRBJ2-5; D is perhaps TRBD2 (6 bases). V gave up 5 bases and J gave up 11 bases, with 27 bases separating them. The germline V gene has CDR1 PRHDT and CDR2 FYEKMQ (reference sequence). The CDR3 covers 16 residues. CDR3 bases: TGTGCCAGCAGCACGTCTAGCGTGACCATATACAATGAGCAGTACTTC. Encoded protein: CASSTSSVTIYNEQYF. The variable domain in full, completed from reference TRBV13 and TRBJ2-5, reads AAGVIQSPRHLIKEKRETATLKCYPIPRHDTVYWYQQGPGQDPQFLISFYEKMQSDKGSIPDRFSAQQFSDYHSELNMSSLELGDSALYFCASSTSSVTIYNEQYFGPGTRLLVL.

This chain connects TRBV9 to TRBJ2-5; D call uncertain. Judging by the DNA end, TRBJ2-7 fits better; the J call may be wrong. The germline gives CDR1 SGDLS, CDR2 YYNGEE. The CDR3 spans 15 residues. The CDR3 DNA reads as TGTGCCAGCAGCGTAGAACTACATGCTAACTACGAGCAGTACTTC. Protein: CASSVELHANYEQYF.

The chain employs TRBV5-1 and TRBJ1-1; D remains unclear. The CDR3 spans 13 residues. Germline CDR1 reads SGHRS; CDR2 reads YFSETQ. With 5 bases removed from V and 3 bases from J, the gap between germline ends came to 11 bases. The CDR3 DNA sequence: TGCGCCAGCAGACGGAATTCGGACACTGAAGCTTTCTTT. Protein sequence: CASRRNSDTEAFF.

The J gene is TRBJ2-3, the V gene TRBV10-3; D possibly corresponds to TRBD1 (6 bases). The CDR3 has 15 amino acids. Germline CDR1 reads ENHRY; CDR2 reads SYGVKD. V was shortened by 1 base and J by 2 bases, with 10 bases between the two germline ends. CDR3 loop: CAISELQGTTDTQYF. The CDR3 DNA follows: TGTGCCATCAGTGAGTTACAGGGAACCACAGATACGCAGTATTTT.

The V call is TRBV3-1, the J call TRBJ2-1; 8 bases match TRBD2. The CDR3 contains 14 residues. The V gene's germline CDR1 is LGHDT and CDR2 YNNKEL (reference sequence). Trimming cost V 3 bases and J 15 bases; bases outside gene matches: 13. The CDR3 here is CASSHEIRSGGRFF. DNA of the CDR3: TGTGCCAGCAGCCATGAAATAAGGAGCGGGGGACGGTTCTTC.

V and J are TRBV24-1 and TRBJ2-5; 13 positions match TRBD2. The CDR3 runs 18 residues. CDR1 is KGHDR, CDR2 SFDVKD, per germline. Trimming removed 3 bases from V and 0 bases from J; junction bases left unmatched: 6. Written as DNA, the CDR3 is TGTGCCACCAGTGATGGACTAGCGGGGGCCGGGTACCAAGAGACCCAGTACTTC. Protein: CATSDGLAGAGYQETQYF.

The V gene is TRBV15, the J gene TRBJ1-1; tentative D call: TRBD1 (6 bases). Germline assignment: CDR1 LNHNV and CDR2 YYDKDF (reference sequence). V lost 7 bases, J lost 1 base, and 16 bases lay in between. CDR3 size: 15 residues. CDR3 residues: CATKARRGENTEAFF. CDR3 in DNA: TGTGCCACCAAAGCCCGCAGGGGCGAGAACACTGAAGCTTTCTTT.

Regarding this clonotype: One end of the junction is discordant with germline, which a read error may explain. The CDR3 DNA is TGTGCCAGCTGTTTAGCGGGACAGACCTACGAGCAGTACTTC. Translating gives CASCLAGQTYEQYF. The genes are TRBV27 and TRBJ2-4, with D possibly matching TRBD2 (8 bases). The assigned J gene may be wrong: the sequence end matches TRBJ2-7 better. The CDR3 is 14 residues long. Germline CDR1 is MNHEY and CDR2 is SMNVEV (reference sequence).

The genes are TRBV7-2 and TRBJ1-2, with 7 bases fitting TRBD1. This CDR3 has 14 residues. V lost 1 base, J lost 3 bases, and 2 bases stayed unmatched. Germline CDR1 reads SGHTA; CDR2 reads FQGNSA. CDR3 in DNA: TGTGCCAGCAGCTTAGTAGGGACAGACTATGGCTACACCTTC. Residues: CASSLVGTDYGYTF.

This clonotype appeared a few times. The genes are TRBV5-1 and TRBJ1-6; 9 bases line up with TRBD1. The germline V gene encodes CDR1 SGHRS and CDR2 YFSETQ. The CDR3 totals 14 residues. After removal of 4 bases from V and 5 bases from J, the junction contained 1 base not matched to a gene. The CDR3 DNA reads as TGCGCCAGCAGCGGACAGGGGAATAATTCACCCCTCCACTTT. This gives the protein CASSGQGNNSPLHF.

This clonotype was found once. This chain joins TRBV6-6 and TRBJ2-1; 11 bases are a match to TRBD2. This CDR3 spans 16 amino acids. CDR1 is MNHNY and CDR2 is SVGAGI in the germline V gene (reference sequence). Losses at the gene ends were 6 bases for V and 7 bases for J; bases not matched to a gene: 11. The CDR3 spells CASRGPLAGDMNEQFF. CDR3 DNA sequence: TGTGCCAGCAGGGGCCCACTAGCGGGAGATATGAATGAGCAGTTCTTC.